Listed below are T cell receptor beta chains from one sample, sequenced in a study of blood T cells in healthy people across ages. TCRdb re-analysed the 5' RACE reads in MiXCR, keeping a single row per CDR3 protein. The top ten clones hold roughly 9% of a sample with 760,000 or so distinct CDR3 sequences, 20% to 25% of them seen once. The sample was also reused in another study, on T cells of mothers and their children.

The sequencing sample was made of blood. These receptors all stem from a boy younger than 18 in good health. Both conserved end residues are part of each CDR3.

v_gene: TRBV7-3; j_gene: TRBJ2-1; CDR3aa: CASSPARGGDYNEQFF
v_gene: TRBV2; j_gene: TRBJ1-2; CDR3aa: CASSVRNGYTF
v_gene: TRBV29-1; j_gene: TRBJ2-7; CDR3aa: CSVRDRVPYEQYF
v_gene: TRBV29-1; j_gene: TRBJ2-3; CDR3aa: CSVTPTDTQYF
v_gene: TRBV6-1; j_gene: NA; CDR3aa: CASSLGGPSGDSYNVQFF
v_gene: TRBV12-3/TRBV12-4; j_gene: TRBJ2-7; CDR3aa: CASREGRGTTYEQYF
v_gene: TRBV18; j_gene: TRBJ2-7; CDR3aa: CASSPIQDHEQYF
v_gene: TRBV7-8; j_gene: TRBJ2-3; CDR3aa: CASSLVGLAGGISPSDTQYF
v_gene: TRBV15; j_gene: TRBJ1-1; CDR3aa: CATSRGQGNTEAFF
v_gene: TRBV6-2/TRBV6-3; j_gene: TRBJ2-7; CDR3aa: CASSGREKGYEQYF
v_gene: TRBV12-3/TRBV12-4; j_gene: TRBJ2-2; CDR3aa: CASSYDRDLPGELFF
v_gene: TRBV7-6; j_gene: TRBJ1-5; CDR3aa: CASSLDVGQGGNQPQHF
v_gene: TRBV28; j_gene: TRBJ2-7; CDR3aa: CASSPEPMNPTAYEQYF
v_gene: TRBV27; j_gene: NA; CDR3aa: CASGVAGGRETQYF
v_gene: TRBV27; j_gene: NA; CDR3aa: CASSPYSGNYNEQFF
v_gene: TRBV29-1; j_gene: TRBJ1-5; CDR3aa: CSVWTGGQPQHF
v_gene: TRBV29-1; j_gene: TRBJ2-1; CDR3aa: CSVFERLYNEQFF
v_gene: TRBV12-3/TRBV12-4; j_gene: TRBJ2-5; CDR3aa: CASSFMRGETQYF
v_gene: TRBV6-2/TRBV6-3; j_gene: TRBJ1-6; CDR3aa: CASSLTGRSPLHF
v_gene: TRBV18; j_gene: TRBJ2-5; CDR3aa: CASSPPPSLTLYQETQYF
v_gene: TRBV7-9; j_gene: TRBJ2-7; CDR3aa: CASSLVRLPLEQYF
v_gene: TRBV7-2; j_gene: TRBJ2-7; CDR3aa: CASSLPVIAGDVAYLYEQYF
v_gene: TRBV6-2/TRBV6-3; j_gene: TRBJ2-5; CDR3aa: CASGIRGQGETQYF
v_gene: TRBV18; j_gene: TRBJ2-1; CDR3aa: CASSPYFNEQFF
v_gene: TRBV11-2; j_gene: NA; CDR3aa: CASSTINRRIYEQYF
v_gene: TRBV12-3/TRBV12-4; j_gene: TRBJ1-2; CDR3aa: CASSIDRIYGYTF
v_gene: TRBV5-1; j_gene: NA; CDR3aa: CASISGHEQYF
v_gene: TRBV15; j_gene: TRBJ1-5; CDR3aa: CATSSLGGGSNQPQHF
v_gene: TRBV24-1; j_gene: TRBJ2-5; CDR3aa: CATSDAENQETQYF
v_gene: TRBV7-7; j_gene: TRBJ2-7; CDR3aa: CASSSDKGKDSYEQYF
v_gene: TRBV7-3; j_gene: TRBJ1-6; CDR3aa: CASSSSSHLDSPLHF
v_gene: TRBV4-1; j_gene: TRBJ2-7; CDR3aa: CASSQEVKVYEQYF
v_gene: TRBV15; j_gene: TRBJ2-4; CDR3aa: CATSARDYHIQYF
v_gene: TRBV2; j_gene: TRBJ2-6; CDR3aa: CASRGERSGANVLTF
v_gene: TRBV4-2; j_gene: TRBJ1-4; CDR3aa: CASSQDIGQPTNEKLFF
v_gene: TRBV9; j_gene: TRBJ1-4; CDR3aa: CASSPRHPPDRVPNEKLFF
v_gene: TRBV29-1; j_gene: TRBJ1-2; CDR3aa: CSAGTIYGYTF